The 26 T cell receptor beta chains below were found in one sample sequenced in a study of monozygotic twins with inflammatory bowel disease. TCRdb reprocessed the 5' RACE reads, keeping one entry per CDR3 protein, no DNA. The table lists tens of thousands of distinct CDR3 sequences. The sample consisted of blood. The source of these receptors is a human donor with ulcerative colitis or Crohn's disease, or a healthy co-twin of an affected twin (not recorded which).

The chain carries TRBV6-2 or TRBV6-3 and TRBJ2-1. CDR1 and CDR2 (germline): MNHEY, SVGEGT. The length of the CDR3 is 13 residues. The CDR3 spells CASSYSQYNEQFF.

CDR3 region: CASSNPSGGPWGYEQYF. The genes are TRBV7-2 and TRBJ2-7; TCRdb's D gene call, TRBD2, goes unchecked for lack of DNA. The germline V gene encodes CDR1 SGHTA and CDR2 FQGNSA. CDR3 length: 17 residues.

The chain is built from TRBV11-2 and TRBJ2-1; TCRdb's D call of TRBD2 is untestable without DNA. There are 15 residues in the CDR3. CDR1 and CDR2 (germline): SGHAT, FQNNGV. The chain's CDR3 is CASSAGASLRNEQFF.

The chain uses TRBV7-2 and TRBJ2-2; TCRdb reports TRBD1, a call that lacks DNA to check it against. CDR1 and CDR2 from the germline V gene are SGHTA and FQGNSA. This CDR3 region has 16 residues. This chain's CDR3 is CASSRWTAANTGELFF.

The V call is TRBV7-8, the J call TRBJ2-5; no DNA is available, so the TRBD2 call from TCRdb remains unchecked. The CDR3 runs 17 residues. Germline CDR1 is SGHVS and CDR2 is FQNEAQ. CDR3 amino acids: CASSSLRLAGGKETQYF.

This rearrangement joins TRBV14 to TRBJ2-1; there is no DNA to check the TCRdb D call of TRBD1. Germline V gene sequence: CDR1 SGHDN, CDR2 FVKESK. The CDR3 sequence is 16 residues long. The CDR3 sequence is CASSPGLNPSYNEQFF. Full variable domain (rest looked up from reference TRBV14 and TRBJ2-1): EAGVTQFPSHSVIEKGQTVTLRCDPISGHDNLYWYRRVMGKEIKFLLHFVKESKQDESGMPNNRFLAERTGGTYSTLKVQPAELEDSGVYFCASSPGLNPSYNEQFFGPGTRLTVL.

V usage is TRBV25-1 and J usage is TRBJ2-1. The CDR3 loop spans 12 amino acids. Germline-derived CDR1 and CDR2 are MGHDK and SYGVNS. The CDR3 reads CASSDMIHEQFF.

The CDR3 sequence is CSASTGGNSPLHF. V and J are TRBV20-1 and TRBJ1-6; TCRdb lists TRBD1, though no DNA is available to test this call. CDR1 is DFQATT, CDR2 SNEGSKA, per germline (reference sequence). The CDR3 sequence is 13 residues long.

V gene TRBV5-6 combines with J gene TRBJ2-1; TCRdb calls TRBD1, which cannot be checked without DNA. Germline CDR1 reads SGHDT; CDR2 reads YYEEEE. CDR3 length equals 16 residues. This chain's CDR3 is CASSLSPGPTYNEQFF.

The rearrangement joins TRBV5-1 to TRBJ2-5; TCRdb's D call, TRBD1, is unchecked because there is no DNA. CDR1 is SGHRS, CDR2 YFSETQ, per germline. The CDR3 spans 12 residues. This CDR3 reads CASSGTGETQYF.

This chain joins TRBV3-1 and TRBJ1-1; the TCRdb D gene call, TRBD1, has no DNA to confirm it. The germline gives CDR1 LGHDT, CDR2 YNNKEL (reference sequence). The CDR3 consists of 14 residues. CDR3 sequence reads: CASSSRDRGTEAFF.

This chain uses TRBV20-1 with TRBJ1-6; TCRdb lists TRBD1, though no DNA is available to test this call. CDR1 and CDR2 from the germline V gene are DFQATT and SNEGSKA (reference sequence). This CDR3 has 13 amino acids. This CDR3 reads CSATGRGLSPLHF.

This rearrangement joins TRBV15 to TRBJ1-5; TCRdb returns TRBD1, unconfirmable since there is no DNA. Germline V lookup: CDR1 LNHNV, CDR2 YYDKDF (reference sequence). This CDR3 spans 14 amino acids. This chain's CDR3 is CATSRLDSSQPQHF.

The V gene is TRBV10-3, the J gene TRBJ1-1; TCRdb's D call of TRBD1 is untestable without DNA. CDR1 is ENHRY, CDR2 SYGVKD, per germline. This CDR3 contains 11 residues. The CDR3 spells CAARGDTEAFF.

This chain uses TRBV20-1 with TRBJ1-2. The CDR3 is 12 amino acids. The germline CDR1 and CDR2 sequences are DFQATT and SNEGSKA (reference sequence). The CDR3 loop reads CSASVQLYGYTF.

The gene calls are TRBV4-1 and TRBJ1-2; TCRdb's D call of TRBD1 is untestable without DNA. Per germline, CDR1 MGHRA and CDR2 YSYEKL. The length of the CDR3 is 14 residues. Here the CDR3 reads CASSDPTGDYGYTF.

The chain joins TRBV20-1 to TRBJ1-1; TCRdb designates TRBD1, a call that cannot be tested without DNA. The germline CDR1 and CDR2 sequences are DFQATT and SNEGSKA (reference sequence). The CDR3 spans 15 residues. CDR3 residues: CSARDTRARGRAAFF.

The chain's CDR3 is CASKDGEETQYF. This chain uses TRBV2 with TRBJ2-5. CDR1 SNHLY and CDR2 FYNNEI come from the germline V gene. This CDR3 has 12 residues.

The chain is built from TRBV5-5 and TRBJ2-1; TCRdb calls TRBD1, which cannot be checked without DNA. CDR1 and CDR2 (germline): SGHKS, YYEKEE (reference sequence). The CDR3 contains 14 residues. The CDR3 region is CASSLRTGGNEQFF.

The chain employs TRBV15 and TRBJ2-1; the D gene TCRdb calls, TRBD2, cannot be checked with no DNA. The CDR3 loop spans 17 amino acids. Germline V gene data show CDR1 as LNHNV and CDR2 as YYDKDF (reference sequence). This CDR3 is CATSRDRPTRKNNEQFF.

V is TRBV4-2 and J is TRBJ2-7; TCRdb returns TRBD1, unconfirmable since there is no DNA. This CDR3 spans 14 amino acids. Germline CDR1 is LGHNA and CDR2 is YNFKEQ. The CDR3 protein is CASSQDPGGREQYF.

J is TRBJ2-7 and V is TRBV5-1; TCRdb gives TRBD1 as the D gene, but with no DNA this cannot be confirmed. This CDR3 is built from 15 residues. The germline V gene has CDR1 SGHRS and CDR2 YFSETQ. The CDR3 protein is CASSLAAGHPSEQYF.

The rearrangement links TRBV13 to TRBJ1-2. The CDR3 is made up of 15 amino acids. Germline lookup yields CDR1 PRHDT and CDR2 FYEKMQ (reference sequence). CDR3 protein: CASSWEGGTNYGYTF.

The chain uses TRBV5-1 and TRBJ1-5; the TCRdb call, TRBD1, lacks DNA for checking. Germline V lookup: CDR1 SGHRS, CDR2 YFSETQ. The CDR3 has 14 amino acids. This CDR3 is CASSLFGGSQPQHF.

The chain joins TRBV20-1 to TRBJ2-7; TCRdb lists TRBD2, though no DNA is available to test this call. Germline CDR1 is DFQATT and CDR2 is SNEGSKA (reference sequence). The CDR3 has 14 amino acids. The CDR3 protein is CSVDPGLAFYEQYF.

The V call is TRBV3-1, the J call TRBJ2-2; TCRdb picks TRBD2, but there is no DNA to check that call. This CDR3 is 13 amino acids long. Germline assignment: CDR1 LGHDT and CDR2 YNNKEL (reference sequence). CDR3 in amino acids: CASSQGGTGELFF.